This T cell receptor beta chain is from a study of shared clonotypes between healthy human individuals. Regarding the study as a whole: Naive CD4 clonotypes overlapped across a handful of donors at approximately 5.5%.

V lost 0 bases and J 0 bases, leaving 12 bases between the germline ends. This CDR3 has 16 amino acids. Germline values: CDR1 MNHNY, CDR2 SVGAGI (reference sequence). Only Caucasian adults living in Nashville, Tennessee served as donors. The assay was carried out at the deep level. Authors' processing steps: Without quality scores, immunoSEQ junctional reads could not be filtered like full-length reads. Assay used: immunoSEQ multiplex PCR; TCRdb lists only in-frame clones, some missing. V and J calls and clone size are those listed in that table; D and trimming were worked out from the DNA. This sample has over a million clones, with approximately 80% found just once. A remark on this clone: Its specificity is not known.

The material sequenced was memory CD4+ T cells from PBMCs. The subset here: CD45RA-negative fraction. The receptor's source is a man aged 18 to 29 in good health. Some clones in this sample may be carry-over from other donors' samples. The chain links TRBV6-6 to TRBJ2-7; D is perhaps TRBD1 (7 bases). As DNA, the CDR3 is TGTGCCAGCAGTTACTCGGGGCGGGACAGCTCCTACGAGCAGTACTTC. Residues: CASSYSGRDSSYEQYF.